This entry features one TCR beta chain sequence. The antigen is unknown. The CDR3 is made up of 15 amino acids. The ends lost 4 bases at V and 4 bases at J; junction bases unmatched: 11. CDR1 is SGHRS, CDR2 YFSETQ, per germline. The record originates from a study of OX40 agonist ivuxolimab in advanced cancers. General study points: The specificity for antigen of the expanded peripheral T cells was not determined. CD8+ T cells averaged more expanded clones than CD4+.

Repertoires were generated with immunoSEQ multiplex PCR, while TCRdb's copy carries only in-frame clones and drops some. The table has tens of thousands of clones, about 90% seen once. The specimen was CD4+ or CD8+ T cells sorted from blood, collected in a trial of the OX40 agonist ivuxolimab. The chain carries TRBV5-1 and TRBJ2-7, with 7 bases identical to TRBD2. This clonotype was obtained from an adult with an advanced solid tumor such as melanoma, head and neck, liver or kidney cancer. The CDR3 is CASSLQEGGPYEQYF. DNA of the CDR3: TGCGCCAGCAGCCTCCAGGAGGGAGGGCCATACGAGCAGTACTTC.